This T cell receptor beta chain was captured in a study of vaccination and CD4 T cells after COVID-19. With regard to this clonotype: As yet, its antigen is unknown.

The treatment denotes: approximately 10-day PBMC culture with coronavirus spike peptide pools or control peptides (ViraFEST assay). March to December 2020 was the span of positive PCR dates, which predated US Alpha, Beta and Delta variants. The junction had 8 bases not matched to a gene; V was cut back by 6 bases and J by 2 bases. From germline, CDR1 is SNHLY and CDR2 FYNNEI. The CDR3 has 15 residues. Sequence data for DNA of cultured CD4+ T cells were generated by the Oncomine TCR Beta short-read assay. A single record per CDR3 protein comes from TCRdb applying MiXCR to the PCR reads. The sample lists fewer than 6,000 distinct CDR3 sequences; 46% were seen once.

Sequencing input: CD4+ T cells from blood, cultured in vitro. The sequence derives from a human donor who had recovered from COVID-19. The chain uses TRBV2 and TRBJ1-2; 8 nucleotides line up with TRBD1. CDR3 in DNA: TGTGCCAGCAGGCGACGGACAGGGTTGAACTATGGCTACACCTTC. It translates to CASRRRTGLNYGYTF.